The 17 T cell receptor beta chains reported below all come from one sample, sequenced in a study of identical twins. TCRdb processed the 5' RACE reads anew with MiXCR; each CDR3 protein has one entry. This repertoire shows some 270,000 distinct CDR3 sequences, about 8.3% found once; its top ten account for 2.5% to 3.5%. The sample was also linked to a second study, of yellow fever vaccine responses in identical twins.

The material sequenced was CD8+ T cells sorted from blood. All receptors come from a woman between 18 and 30 years old in good health.

This chain links TRBV11-2 with TRBJ2-5, with D possibly matching TRBD1 (6 bases). Germline CDR1 SGHAT, CDR2 FQNNGV. The CDR3 is 15 amino acids. V was cut by 5 bases and J by 2 bases, with 15 bases left in between. The CDR3 loop reads CASSDRDKGQETQYF. The CDR3 DNA sequence: TGTGCCAGCAGCGACCGGGACAAGGGGCAAGAGACCCAGTACTTC.

This clonotype came up many times. V and J are TRBV27 and TRBJ1-1; TRBD1 matches 7 bases. After removal of 7 bases from V and 10 bases from J, the junction contained 12 bases not matched to a gene. Germline-derived CDR1 and CDR2 are MNHEY and SMNVEV (reference sequence). The CDR3 has 13 residues. Here the CDR3 DNA reads TGTGCCAGCAAAGACAGGGAGGGGGTCGGAGCTTTCTTT. Residues: CASKDREGVGAFF.

This clonotype was counted at least ten times. The chain is built from TRBV28 and TRBJ1-1; the D gene is possibly TRBD1 (6 bases). This CDR3 has 16 amino acids. Trimming took off 4 bases at V and 1 base at J, with 16 bases between the two ends. Germline lookup yields CDR1 MDHEN and CDR2 SYDVKM. The CDR3 loop reads CASSWPFLGANTEAFF. The CDR3 DNA is TGTGCCAGCAGTTGGCCCTTCCTGGGGGCGAACACTGAAGCTTTCTTT. Combining the CDR3 with reference TRBV28 and TRBJ1-1 gives the whole variable domain DVKVTQSSRYLVKRTGEKVFLECVQDMDHENMFWYRQDPGLGLRLIYFSYDVKMKEKGDIPEGYSVSREKKERFSLILESASTNQTSMYLCASSWPFLGANTEAFFGQGTRLTVV.

A few counts support this clonotype. The gene calls are TRBV27 and TRBJ1-2; 9 bases are shared with TRBD1. This CDR3 contains 14 residues. Trimming at V came to 4 bases and at J to 4 bases, leaving 4 bases not matched to a gene. Germline loops: CDR1 MNHEY, CDR2 SMNVEV (reference sequence). The DNA for the CDR3 is TGTGCCAGCAGTTGGGACAGGGAAGGCTATGGCTACACCTTC. Encoded protein: CASSWDREGYGYTF.

This clonotype was counted ten times or more. The chain links TRBV4-1 to TRBJ2-3; TRBD2 matches at 8 bases. V was clipped by 6 bases and J by 1 base; unmatched bases: 6. Germline assignment: CDR1 MGHRA and CDR2 YSYEKL. The CDR3 length is 15 residues. CDR3 bases: TGCGCCAGCAGTCTAAGCGGGGGCCGCACAGATACGCAGTATTTT. It encodes CASSLSGGRTDTQYF.

J is TRBJ2-7 and V is TRBV27, with D maybe TRBD1 (6 bases). Trimming took off 5 bases at V and 3 bases at J, with 17 bases between the two ends. This CDR3 has 15 residues. Per the germline V gene, CDR1 is MNHEY and CDR2 is SMNVEV (reference sequence). The CDR3 reads CASSGTGNKGYEQYF. The CDR3 DNA reads TGTGCCAGCAGTGGTACAGGGAATAAAGGCTACGAGCAGTACTTC.

V gene TRBV7-3 combines with J gene TRBJ2-5; 11 bases map to TRBD2. The CDR3 is made up of 15 amino acids. The J segment lost 4 bases and the V segment lost 5 bases, leaving 6 bases of the junction unmatched. Germline V CDR1 and CDR2: SGHTA, FQGTGA. The CDR3 is CASSLSGGAGETQYF. CDR3 sequence (DNA): TGTGCCAGCAGCCTTAGCGGGGGGGCCGGAGAGACCCAGTACTTC.

In its sample, this clonotype was seen a few times. This chain connects TRBV7-3 to TRBJ2-3, with D hard to call. From germline, CDR1 is SGHTA and CDR2 FQGTGA. V gave up 0 bases and J gave up 5 bases, with 12 bases separating them. The CDR3 extends over 15 amino acids. The DNA for the CDR3 is TGTGCCAGCAGCTTAACGCCGGGTCACGGAGATACGCAGTATTTT. Its protein product is CASSLTPGHGDTQYF.

This clonotype was picked up many times. This chain uses TRBV12-3 or TRBV12-4 with TRBJ2-6; possible D gene TRBD1, 6 bases. Trimming removed 4 bases from V and 4 bases from J, with 11 bases in between. There are 15 residues in the CDR3. CDR3 in DNA: TGTGCCAGCAGTTGGCAGGGGAACGGGGCCAACGTCCTGACTTTC. This codes for CASSWQGNGANVLTF.

This clonotype was counted many times. The V gene is TRBV6-4, the J gene TRBJ2-3; 12 nucleotides match TRBD2. This CDR3 has 15 residues. V lost 5 bases and J lost 2; bases outside the gene matches: 2. Germline-derived CDR1 and CDR2 are MRHNA and SNTAGT. CDR3 DNA: TGTGCCAGCAGTCCTAGCGGGGGGGCCACAGATACGCAGTATTTT. Protein: CASSPSGGATDTQYF.

This sequence joins TRBV10-3 and TRBJ2-3; 8 bases agree with TRBD2. The CDR3 totals 14 residues. Trimming at V came to 8 bases and at J to 0 bases, leaving 4 bases not matched to a gene. Germline assignment: CDR1 ENHRY and CDR2 SYGVKD. CDR3 amino acids: CAIGERGSTDTQYF. CDR3 nucleotides: TGTGCCATCGGAGAGCGGGGGAGCACAGATACGCAGTATTTT.

In its sample, this clonotype was seen a few times. The V call is TRBV5-6, the J call TRBJ2-7; D is perhaps TRBD2 (5 bases). The CDR3 is made up of 16 amino acids. CDR1 and CDR2 from the germline V gene are SGHDT and YYEEEE. The ends were cut back, 1 base at V and 3 bases at J, with 17 bases in the middle. In DNA, the CDR3 is TGTGCCAGCAGCTTGTCTCTCGGGGATTTAGTCTACGAGCAGTACTTC. Protein sequence: CASSLSLGDLVYEQYF.

With respect to this clonotype: This may come from a read error, since a much larger clone is one base off. The final CDR3 position lacks the conserved phenylalanine or tryptophan, pointing to a likely read error. The rearrangement joins TRBV6-2 or TRBV6-3 to TRBJ2-1; possibly TRBD2 for D (5 bases). CDR1 is MNHEY, CDR2 SVGEGT, per germline. The CDR3 is 15 amino acids. Deletions cut 6 bases from V and 2 bases from J, with 14 bases between. The CDR3 nucleotides read TGTGCCAGCAGCCTTACCGGGGAACCCTACAATGAGCAGTTCTCC. Translation: CASSLTGEPYNEQFS.

This clonotype was seen repeatedly, ten times or more. The chain carries TRBV7-9 and TRBJ2-1, with D possibly TRBD2 on 5 matching bases. The CDR3 covers 16 residues. Trimming removed 0 bases at V and 2 bases at J, with 11 bases between. Germline CDR1 SEHNR, CDR2 FQNEAQ (reference sequence). The CDR3 spells CASSLAGGRTYNEQFF. The CDR3 DNA follows: TGTGCCAGCAGCTTAGCAGGCGGGCGAACCTACAATGAGCAGTTCTTC. The complete variable domain, with remaining parts taken from reference TRBV7-9 and TRBJ2-1, reads DTGVSQNPRHKITKRGQNVTFRCDPISEHNRLYWYRQTLGQGPEFLTYFQNEAQLEKSRLLSDRFSAERPKGSFSTLEIQRTEQGDSAMYLCASSLAGGRTYNEQFFGPGTRLTVL.

The chain joins TRBV6-2 or TRBV6-3 to TRBJ2-2, with D possibly being TRBD1 or TRBD2 (5 bases each). The germline V and J ends were trimmed by 4 bases and 0 bases, with 12 bases remaining between them. CDR3 size: 16 residues. The germline V gene has CDR1 MNHEY and CDR2 SVGEGT. The CDR3 region has the DNA TGTGCCAGCAGTTCGCCAGGGAGTCCGAACACCGGGGAGCTGTTTTTT. Protein sequence: CASSSPGSPNTGELFF.

This clonotype came up a few times. The rearrangement joins TRBV30 to TRBJ2-2; possible D gene TRBD1, 6 bases. Deletions cut 8 bases from V and 4 bases from J, with 17 bases between. The CDR3 totals 14 residues. The germline CDR1 and CDR2 sequences are GTSNPN and SVGIG (reference sequence). CDR3 in DNA: TGTGCCGGAGATCCGACAGGCAGCACCGGGGAGCTGTTTTTT. Encoded protein: CAGDPTGSTGELFF.

This clonotype was seen a handful of times. This rearrangement joins TRBV20-1 to TRBJ2-7; D uncertain. Germline assignment: CDR1 DFQATT and CDR2 SNEGSKA (reference sequence). V lost 0 bases to trimming and J lost 4 bases, with 13 bases between them. The CDR3 covers 14 residues. The DNA of the CDR3 is TGCAGTGCTAGAGATCAAGATTTTATGTACGAGCAGTACTTC. It is translated as CSARDQDFMYEQYF.